A few counts support the clone carrying this T cell receptor beta chain. Its antigen is not identified. The sample belongs to a study of T cell repertoires in cytomegalovirus infection. General study points: In two of eight donors, the top clonotype was HLA-C-restricted CMV-specific.

CDR3 length: 14 amino acids. Trimming cost V 6 bases and J 3 bases; bases outside gene matches: 7. Using its own MiXCR run on the reads, TCRdb lists one record per CDR3 protein. The sample carries 200,000 to 300,000 distinct CDR3 sequences, roughly 15% recorded once. The rearrangement uses TRBV12-3 or TRBV12-4 and TRBJ2-7, with TRBD2 matching over 8 bases. The sequence derives from a human donor in good health (CMV status not recorded). Some clones in this sample may be carry-over from other donors' samples. The sample consisted of PBMCs. The CDR3 reads CASSRAGGGYEQYF. CDR3 in DNA: TGTGCCAGCAGCCGGGCCGGGGGGGGCTACGAGCAGTACTTC.